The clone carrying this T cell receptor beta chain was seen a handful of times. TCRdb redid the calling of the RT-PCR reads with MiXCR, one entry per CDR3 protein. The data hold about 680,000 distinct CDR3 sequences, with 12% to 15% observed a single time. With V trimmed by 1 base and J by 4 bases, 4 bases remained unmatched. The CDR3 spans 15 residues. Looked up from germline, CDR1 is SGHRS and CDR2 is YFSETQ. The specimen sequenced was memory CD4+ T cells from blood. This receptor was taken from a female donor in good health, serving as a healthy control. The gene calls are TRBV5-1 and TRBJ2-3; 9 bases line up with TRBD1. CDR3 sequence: CASSLRGQGPDTQYF. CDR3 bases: TGCGCCAGCAGCTTGAGGGGACAGGGCCCAGATACGCAGTATTTT. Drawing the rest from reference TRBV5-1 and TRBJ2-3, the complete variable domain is KAGVTQTPRYLIKTRGQQVTLSCSPISGHRSVSWYQQTPGQGLQFLFEYFSETQRNKGNFPGRFSGRQFSNSRSEMNVSTLELGDSALYLCASSLRGQGPDTQYFGPGTRLTVL.